The clone carrying this TCR beta chain has a count of ten or more. Its antigen is not identified. Germline CDR1 and CDR2: MNHNY and SVGAGI (reference sequence). Trimming shortened V by 5 bases and J by 3 bases, and 16 bases separated the two germline ends. This CDR3 contains 15 residues. Bulk TCR libraries were made with methods that had been previously described and with listed TCR primers. TCRdb called the PCR reads again in MiXCR, with one record for every CDR3 protein. The profile shows about 640,000 distinct CDR3 sequences, just under 20% of them singletons. The data were taken from a study of molecular identifiers for immune sequencing clone quantification. Findings and caveats of the study: Investigators reportedly could detect spiked Jurkat TCR RNA from one cell among about a million naive cells.

The TCR was taken from a human donor in good health. Some libraries in this study had Jurkat cell RNA spiked in. The chain combines TRBV6-6 with TRBJ1-2; D is perhaps TRBD1 (6 bases). The sample taken for sequencing was naive CD8+ T cells from blood, with Jurkat cell RNA spiked in. As to subset: FACS-sorted CD8+CD4-CCR7+CD45RA+ naive T cells. The CDR3 DNA sequence: TGTGCCAGCAGTGCGTTGACAGGAGAGCACTATGGCTACACCTTC. It encodes CASSALTGEHYGYTF.